These T cell receptor beta chains were read from a single sample in a study of blood T cell repertoires in COVID-19. Sequencing used immunoSEQ multiplex PCR; TCRdb keeps in-frame clones, though not all of them. The profile shows approximately 50,000 clones, 91% of them singletons. The sequencing input was peripheral blood. The receptors stem from a man in his fifties with active COVID-19. CDR3s include the opening cysteine and the closing phenylalanine or tryptophan.

CAWSLSTLEEKLFF,TRBV30,TRBJ1-4
CAWSAGAPSQSLHF,TRBV30,TRBJ1-6
CASSQAPGQGNSGNTIYF,TRBV4-2,TRBJ1-3
CASSYSGGFSGNTIYF,TRBV6-5,TRBJ1-3
CASKVGSPGNTIYF,TRBV5-1,TRBJ1-3
CASSLQGAAEQYF,TRBV9,TRBJ2-7
CASSPEVIAGGTDTQYF,TRBV6-6,TRBJ2-3
CASTPGGGFYGYTF,TRBV28,TRBJ1-2
CASETGGLEQYF,TRBV7-9,TRBJ2-7
CASSTIGGGSEKLFF,TRBV25-1,TRBJ1-4
CASSSASGRTNTGELFF,TRBV19,TRBJ2-2
CASSLKSPPQPQHF,TRBV28,TRBJ1-5
CASRQTVNTEAFF,TRBV19,TRBJ1-1
CASSPDRNQPQHF,TRBV11-2,TRBJ1-5
CASSPTRGTDRGRIGELFF,TRBV7-9,TRBJ2-2
CASSGTSGGGVDTQYF,TRBV7-2,TRBJ2-3
CATSRGGGENIQYF,TRBV15,TRBJ2-4
CASSPGLPYNEQFF,TRBV5-1,TRBJ2-1
CASSGDRPFNEQFF,TRBV5-1,TRBJ2-1
CASSSGTSGGGSTDTQYF,TRBV5-4,TRBJ2-3
CASSMDRGETQYF,TRBV6-5,TRBJ2-5
CASSLQGRNTEAFF,TRBV18,TRBJ1-1
CAWRGGDTYEQYF,TRBV30,TRBJ2-7
CASSMTGRGNQPQHF,TRBV6-6,TRBJ1-5
CASSYRGQGYGYTF,TRBV27,TRBJ1-2
CASDTRQGAETQYF,TRBV2,TRBJ2-5
CASGPRAEQFF,TRBV25-1,TRBJ2-1
CASSLARVKDSPLHF,TRBV2,TRBJ1-6
CASSGRKTGGTEKLFF,TRBV18,TRBJ1-4
CASSPQDRRVPNEKLFF,TRBV18,TRBJ1-4
CASSKRREGNEQFF,TRBV19,TRBJ2-1
CASSPHAGGGYTF,TRBV3-1/TRBV3-2,TRBJ1-2
CASSPRTESGEQFF,TRBV6-4,TRBJ2-1
CASSQWDSRRYEQYF,TRBV3-1/TRBV3-2,TRBJ2-7
CASSSGQPQHF,TRBV6-2/TRBV6-3,TRBJ1-5
CATSPSRGGRVSETQYF,TRBV24-1,TRBJ2-5
CASSDAHLQGMATEAFF,TRBV6-4,TRBJ1-1
CASSLTGLQETQYF,TRBV11-1,TRBJ2-5
CATGPGEAQYF,TRBV19,TRBJ2-5
CASTWASFADTQYF,TRBV2,TRBJ2-3
CASSLGTNTPEQFF,TRBV7-6,TRBJ2-1
CASSLVWRGDTDTQYF,TRBV5-1,TRBJ2-3
CAWRSGLAGGGETQYF,TRBV30,TRBJ2-5
CASSEWVRGGKNIQYF,TRBV6-1,TRBJ2-4
CASSAGQAPRHEQYF,TRBV2,TRBJ2-7
CASSPTSGRASYEQFF,TRBV6-2/TRBV6-3,TRBJ2-1
CASSPGREQYF,TRBV18,TRBJ2-7
CASSPGETQYF,TRBV7-2,TRBJ2-5
CASSRLAYSNQPQHF,TRBV4-1,TRBJ1-5
CATSGPPARGNNEQFF,TRBV15,TRBJ2-1
CASSQPVAGAYEQFF,TRBV3-1/TRBV3-2,TRBJ2-1
CASSEGLAGSNEQFF,TRBV3-1/TRBV3-2,TRBJ2-1
CASSLGAGSFDEQFF,TRBV6-4,TRBJ2-1
CASSLGGRGNEQFF,TRBV7-2,TRBJ2-1
CASSRQLLIPGNTIYF,TRBV7-8,TRBJ1-3
CASSYTGQGQETQYF,TRBV6-5,TRBJ2-5
CASSHGLAGAAGYEQYF,TRBV3-1/TRBV3-2,TRBJ2-7
CASSPSPYSNQPQHF,TRBV18,TRBJ1-5
CASAGQLLSGNTIYF,TRBV3-1/TRBV3-2,TRBJ1-3
CASSPGLNNEQFF,TRBV14,TRBJ2-1